This TCR beta chain was documented in a study of blood T cell repertoires in COVID-19 (TCRdb year 2020). With respect to the entire study: Samples from collaborators originated in the United States, Italy and Spain and spanned both the acute and convalescent phases of COVID-19. The prospective study material was composed of cDNA or gDNA derived from T cells, B-cell-depleted T cells, or PBMCs. Deeply sampled blood TCRbeta repertoires from subjects exposed to, actively infected with, or recovered from COVID-19 were included in the dataset. The repertoires were made available in a free public database intended to serve as a resource for research on the immune response to SARS-CoV-2. Samples came from the ongoing ImmuneRACE study (first 160 participants) plus 1,254 subjects from 6 global collaborators. Nearly every sample came with metadata listing a de-identified subject ID, COVID-19 status, age in years and sex. HLA class I and class II types, where available, came from metadata supplied by the sample provider rather than from assay-based typing. Summary of the overall study and its limitations: The amount of clinical and demographic metadata varied by source and participant and was provided uncurated.

With regard to this clone: The antigen it binds to is not known. No much larger clonotype is one base removed from it; base qualities were not supplied.

CDR1 and CDR2, per the germline V gene (reference sequence), are WNHNN and SYGVQD. Its CDR3 holds 13 amino acids, cysteine through phenylalanine. Just the 39-base CDR3 DNA is kept, in frame starting at base 1. V is cut back by 6 bases and J by 6 bases, with 4 bases in the junction unmatched. The immunoSEQ Assay, a bias-controlled multiplex PCR, was used to amplify TCRbeta CDR3 regions from genomic DNA. Per the authors' processing: The number of nucleated cells in each sample was estimated from the amplification of reference gene primers within the assay. Sequence reads were collapsed and filtered to measure the absolute abundance of every unique TCRbeta CDR3 rearrangement. Productive Simpson clonality was computed per sample as the square root of Simpson's diversity index over productive rearrangements. TCRdb took over this immuneACCESS table, retaining in-frame rearrangements with V and J assigned. Such tables are incomplete; in checked studies, under half of the missing clones stem from an unresolved V gene, and the remainder is unexplained. The V and J calls and clone size are taken from that table; D and trimming were inferred from the DNA. This sample has 350,000 to 550,000 clones in its table, and around 89% of those were observed once. The top ten clones comprise more than 4% of the sample.

The collaborating institutions used their own protocols to collect whole blood in K2EDTA tubes. Collaborator samples were shipped for TCRbeta analysis as frozen whole blood, isolated PBMCs, or DNA extracted from either sample type. What was sequenced was peripheral blood. The receptor chain draws on TRBV10-1 and TRBJ1-1; the central 10 bases match TRBD1. This TCR was recovered from a woman aged 25 to 39 with acute or convalescent COVID-19. The nucleotide sequence is given as TGCGCCAGCAGGGCCGGGACAGGGGCTGAAGCTTTCTTT. It specifies CASRAGTGAEAFF.